The table lists the clone carrying this T cell receptor beta chain with many counts. The target antigen is unknown. This sample is drawn from a study of T-cell reconstitution after alpha-beta-depleted transplantation in children. General study points: The main origin of T-cell counts and diversity one year after transplant was newly produced T cells. In some patients, recipient T cells and intrathymic progenitors surviving conditioning explained high day-60 diversity. Reportedly, alpha-beta T cells present about two months post-transplant originated from several hundred expanded clones of graft origin.

Trimming removed 1 base from V and 0 bases from J, with 10 bases in between. Germline V gene sequence: CDR1 DFQATT, CDR2 SNEGSKA (reference sequence). The CDR3 is 14 residues long. Using unique molecular identifiers, the investigators prepared the TCRbeta library. Each CDR3 protein is one row after TCRdb ran MiXCR on the PCR reads. The data show around 300,000 distinct CDR3 sequences, roughly 11% seen once. J is TRBJ2-7 and V is TRBV20-1; D unclear. The receptor's source is a male patient under 10 years old who had a stem cell transplant for chronic granulomatous disease, so the T cells may come from the graft donor. Sequences were derived from peripheral blood, sampled 180 days after TCRalphabeta/CD19-depleted stem cell transplant. DNA for the CDR3: TGCAGTGCTAGAGCGGAAGCTCTCTCCTACGAGCAGTACTTC. Its translation is CSARAEALSYEQYF.